Following are 12 T cell receptor beta chains from one sample sequenced in a study of molecular identifiers for immune sequencing clone quantification. TCRdb fed the PCR reads into MiXCR, producing one record per CDR3 protein. The sample lists under 600,000 distinct CDR3 sequences, under 30% occurring once. Material for sequencing was naive CD8+ T cells from blood, with Jurkat cell RNA spiked in. Subset defined: FACS-sorted CD8+CD4-CCR7+CD45RA+ naive T cells. The receptors stem from a human donor in good health. Some libraries in this study had Jurkat cell RNA spiked in.

The chain uses TRBV27 and TRBJ2-7, with 7 positions matching TRBD2. V dropped 5 bases and J dropped 4; count of bases not matched to a gene: 8. CDR1 and CDR2 (germline): MNHEY, SMNVEV (reference sequence). The CDR3 sequence is 14 residues long. This chain's CDR3 is CASSPLGGGYEQYF. Here the CDR3 DNA reads TGTGCCAGCAGTCCCCTCGGGGGAGGGTACGAGCAGTACTTC.

In this sample, this clonotype turned up a few times. V gene TRBV6-2 or TRBV6-3 combines with J gene TRBJ2-3, with TRBD2 matching 8 bases. The length of the CDR3 is 17 residues. The germline CDR1 and CDR2 sequences are MNHEY and SVGEGT. The junction had 14 bases not matched to a gene; V was cut back by 6 bases and J by 3 bases. The CDR3 here is CASSSIGTSGWTDTQYF. The CDR3 DNA reads TGTGCCAGCAGCTCCATCGGGACTAGTGGTTGGACAGATACGCAGTATTTT.

This rearrangement joins TRBV30 to TRBJ2-5; 9 bases fit TRBD1. V was pared by 7 bases and J by 1 base, with 1 base of the junction left unmatched. This CDR3 has 12 residues. The germline V gene has CDR1 GTSNPN and CDR2 SVGIG (reference sequence). This CDR3 is CASTGGQETQYF. The CDR3 coding sequence is TGTGCCTCGACAGGGGGCCAAGAGACCCAGTACTTC. Full variable domain (outside the CDR3, taken from reference TRBV30 and TRBJ2-5): SQTIHQWPATLVQPVGSPLSLECTVEGTSNPNLYWYRQAAGRGLQLLFYSVGIGQISSEVPQNLSASRPQDRQFILSSKKLLLSDSGFYLCASTGGQETQYFGPGTRLLVL.

As to this clonotype: The junction does not match germline at one end; this may be a read error. The genes are TRBV6-5 and TRBJ2-1, with D unresolved. Germline assignment: CDR1 MNHEY and CDR2 SVGAGI. The CDR3 has 15 residues. The CDR3 DNA follows: TGTGCCAGCAGTTACTCGGCTCCCCCGCCCGGTGAGCAGTCCTTC. It is translated as CASSYSAPPPGEQSF.

The genes are TRBV7-2 and TRBJ2-5, with D perhaps TRBD1 (6 bases). The V end lost 6 bases, the J end lost 5 bases, and 19 bases lay between the germline ends. This CDR3 spans 15 amino acids. The germline V gene encodes CDR1 SGHTA and CDR2 FQGNSA. CDR3 coding DNA: TGTGCCAGCAGTTACTCCGGGACAAGGGGGGAGACCCAGTACTTC. Translated, it gives CASSYSGTRGETQYF.

This clonotype was seen more than once but under ten times. The chain links TRBV19 to TRBJ2-3; possibly TRBD1 for D (6 bases). V lost 0 bases to trimming and J lost 2 bases, with 15 bases between them. Germline V gene sequence: CDR1 LNHDA, CDR2 SQIVND (reference sequence). The CDR3 is 17 residues long. CDR3: CASSIEIGQLDTDTQYF. The CDR3 DNA follows: TGTGCCAGTAGTATAGAAATTGGACAGTTAGACACAGATACGCAGTATTTT. The full variable domain, its missing parts supplied by reference TRBV19 and TRBJ2-3, is DGGITQSPKYLFRKEGQNVTLSCEQNLNHDAMYWYRQDPGQGLRLIYYSQIVNDFQKGDIAEGYSVSREKKESFPLTVTSAQKNPTAFYLCASSIEIGQLDTDTQYFGPGTRLTVL.

This clonotype was seen ten or more times. This chain joins TRBV4-3 and TRBJ2-7; 7 bases match TRBD1. This CDR3 region has 15 residues. J lost 9 bases, V lost 6 bases, and 17 bases had no gene match. Germline V gene lookup returns CDR1 LGHNA and CDR2 YSLEER. The CDR3 DNA reads as TGCGCCAGCAGTCCCGGGACAGCAGGCTACGAAGGGCAGTACTTC. Translation gives CASSPGTAGYEGQYF.

This chain connects TRBV28 to TRBJ2-1, with D hard to call. The CDR3 length is 11 residues. Trimming stripped 6 bases from V and 9 bases from J, with 9 bases between. Germline V CDR1 and CDR2: MDHEN, SYDVKM. CDR3 residues: CASSRWGEQFF. The CDR3 coding sequence is TGTGCCAGCAGCCGATGGGGTGAGCAGTTCTTC.

The rearrangement links TRBV30 to TRBJ2-7, with a weak D call TRBD1 (6 bases). This CDR3 comprises 14 residues. Germline CDR1 is GTSNPN and CDR2 is SVGIG (reference sequence). V was pared by 0 bases and J by 5 bases, with 14 bases between. The chain's CDR3 is CAWSVSRGTHEQYF. CDR3 DNA sequence: TGTGCCTGGAGTGTTTCCAGGGGTACCCACGAGCAGTACTTC.

The chain has TRBV7-6 and TRBJ2-7; tentative D call: TRBD1 (6 bases). V was trimmed by 1 base and J by 5 bases, leaving 15 bases between them. CDR1 and CDR2 from the germline V gene are SGHVS and FNYEAQ. This CDR3 has 15 amino acids. CDR3 DNA sequence: TGTGCCAGCAGCTTAGACCCCGACAGGTTTGACGAGCAGTACTTC. This codes for CASSLDPDRFDEQYF.

The CDR3: CASSQGSILGNEQFF. CDR3 in DNA: TGCGCCAGCAGCCAAGGAAGTATCCTGGGCAATGAGCAGTTCTTC. This chain joins TRBV4-1 and TRBJ2-1; D gene ambiguous. V was cut by 1 base and J by 6 bases, with 13 bases left in between. The CDR3 has 15 residues. In germline, CDR1 is MGHRA, CDR2 YSYEKL.

V is TRBV12-5 and J is TRBJ2-3, with D possibly TRBD1 on 6 matching bases. The CDR3 spans 19 residues. V was shortened by 6 bases and J by 4 bases, with 29 bases between the two germline ends. Germline CDR1 and CDR2: LGHNT and FRNRAP. The DNA for the CDR3 is TGTGCTAGTGGGTACGGGTTCTTTCCGACAGGCAATAAGGCAGATACGCAGTATTTT. Residues: CASGYGFFPTGNKADTQYF. Complete variable domain (other parts from reference TRBV12-5 and TRBJ2-3): DARVTQTPRHKVTEMGQEVTMRCQPILGHNTVFWYRQTMMQGLELLAYFRNRAPLDDSGMPKDRFSAEMPDATLATLKIQPSEPRDSAVYFCASGYGFFPTGNKADTQYFGPGTRLTVL.